Each of the 2 T cell receptor beta chains below was sequenced from the same sample in a study of STAT5B mutations in CD4+ large granular lymphocyte leukemia. The protocol was immunoSEQ multiplex PCR, while the TCRdb copy is restricted to in-frame clones and leaves out a portion. The table includes around 30,000 clones, 72% detected once. Sequenced sample: CD4+ T cells from blood buffy coats. Receptor source: a human donor in good health.

The V gene is TRBV30, the J gene TRBJ1-6, with 8 bases that match TRBD1. The germline CDR1 and CDR2 sequences are GTSNPN and SVGIG (reference sequence). Trimming removed 2 bases from V and 9 bases from J; junction bases left unmatched: 3. The CDR3 length is 13 residues. CDR3 DNA sequence: TGTGCCTGGAGTCTAGACAGGGGTTCACCCCTCCACTTT. Protein: CAWSLDRGSPLHF. The entire variable domain, with the rest obtained from reference TRBV30 and TRBJ1-6, is as follows: SQTIHQWPATLVQPVGSPLSLECTVEGTSNPNLYWYRQAAGRGLQLLFYSVGIGQISSEVPQNLSASRPQDRQFILSSKKLLLSDSGFYLCAWSLDRGSPLHFGNGTRLTVT.

The chain employs TRBV18 and TRBJ1-2, with D possibly matching TRBD1 (6 bases). Germline V gene lookup returns CDR1 KGHSH and CDR2 LQKENI. V was shortened by 3 bases and J by 4 bases, with 6 bases between the two germline ends. The CDR3 length is 12 residues. The CDR3 is CASSPDSYGYTF. Here the CDR3 DNA reads TGTGCCAGCTCACCGGACAGCTATGGCTACACCTTC.